This record covers a single TCR beta chain. CDR3 length equals 18 residues. The V gene end was trimmed by 1 base and the J gene end by 0 bases; junction bases not matched to a gene: 6. Per germline, CDR1 LGHNA and CDR2 YSLEER. The sample originates from a study of blood T cell repertoires in COVID-19. Study-level background: The United States, Italy and Spain supplied acute and convalescent COVID-19 samples. From T cells, B-cell-depleted T cells, or PBMCs came the material, which was cDNA or gDNA.

As handled by the study authors: Using reference gene primer amplification, nucleated cell counts were estimated. The method was immunoSEQ multiplex PCR; TCRdb's version includes in-frame clones alone and lacks a portion of them. The DNA gave D and trimming, while V, J and clone size come from that table. The data contain about 130,000 clones, around three quarters of them singletons. The chain links TRBV4-3 to TRBJ2-3, with 11 bases matching TRBD2. This receptor was taken from a man in his forties or fifties with active or convalescent COVID-19. The sequenced material came from peripheral blood. The CDR3: CASSQAMTSGASTDTQYF. The DNA of the CDR3 is TGCGCCAGCAGCCAAGCCATGACTAGCGGGGCCAGCACAGATACGCAGTATTTT.